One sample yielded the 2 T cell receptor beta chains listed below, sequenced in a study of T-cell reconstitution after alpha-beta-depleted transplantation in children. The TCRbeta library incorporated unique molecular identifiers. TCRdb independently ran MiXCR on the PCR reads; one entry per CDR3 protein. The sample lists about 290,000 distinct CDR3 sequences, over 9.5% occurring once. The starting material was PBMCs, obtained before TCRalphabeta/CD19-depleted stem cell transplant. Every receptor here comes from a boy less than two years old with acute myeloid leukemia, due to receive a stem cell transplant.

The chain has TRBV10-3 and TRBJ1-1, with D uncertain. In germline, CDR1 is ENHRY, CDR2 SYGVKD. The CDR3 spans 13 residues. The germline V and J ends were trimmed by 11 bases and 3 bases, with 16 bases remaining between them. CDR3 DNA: TGTGCCTTCTCACCTAGAATAGACACTGAAGCTTTCTTT. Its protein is CAFSPRIDTEAFF.

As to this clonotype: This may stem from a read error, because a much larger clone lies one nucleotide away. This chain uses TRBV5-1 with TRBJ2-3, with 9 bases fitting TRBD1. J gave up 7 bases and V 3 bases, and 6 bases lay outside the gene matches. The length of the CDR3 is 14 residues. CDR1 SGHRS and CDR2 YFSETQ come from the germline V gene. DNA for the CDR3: TGCGCCAGCAGCTCTACACAGGGGGCACATACGCAGTATTTT. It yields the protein CASSSTQGAHTQYF.